One sample yielded the 8 T cell receptor beta chains listed below, sequenced in a study of PD-L1 blockade in urothelial cancer. Time point defined: pretreatment peripheral blood. Clones were sequenced by immunoSEQ multiplex PCR, and TCRdb holds only the in-frame ones, with some missing. The sample consists of some 45,000 clones, 80% of them appearing once. Sample: PBMCs, taken around atezolizumab (anti-PD-L1) treatment. These receptors were obtained from a man aged 55 to 70 with urothelial cancer.

This chain links TRBV29-1 with TRBJ1-2; maybe TRBD1 (6 bases). The CDR3 length is 13 residues. The V and J ends lost 5 bases and 0 bases respectively, with 10 bases between them. Germline V CDR1 and CDR2: SQVTM, ANQGSEA. The CDR3 coding sequence is TGCAGCGTTAGGACAGCCTCTAACTATGGCTACACCTTC. This encodes CSVRTASNYGYTF.

The rearrangement uses TRBV6-5 and TRBJ1-1; the match to TRBD1 covers 8 bases. CDR1 MNHEY and CDR2 SVGAGI come from the germline V gene. The CDR3 is 16 amino acids. V gave up 0 bases and J gave up 0 bases; unmatched junction bases: 3. The CDR3 bases are TGTGCCAGCAGTTACTCCAGGGGGCTGCTGAACACTGAAGCTTTCTTT. The encoded protein is CASSYSRGLLNTEAFF.

The CDR3 is CAIKTNEAFF. The CDR3 DNA reads TGTGCCATCAAGACAAATGAAGCTTTCTTT. V usage is TRBV2 and J usage is TRBJ1-1; D not resolved. This CDR3 is built from 10 residues. Germline lookup yields CDR1 SNHLY and CDR2 FYNNEI. Trimming removed 10 bases from V and 7 bases from J, with 10 bases in between.

V and J are TRBV19 and TRBJ1-2; 7 bases align to TRBD1. Trimming removed 5 bases from V and 1 base from J; junction bases left unmatched: 7. Germline assignment: CDR1 LNHDA and CDR2 SQIVND (reference sequence). The CDR3 contains 15 residues. The CDR3 coding sequence is TGTGCCAGTAGTCCGCTGACAGGGCTTAACTATGGCTACACCTTC. It yields the protein CASSPLTGLNYGYTF.

The chain has TRBV6-1 and TRBJ2-2; possibly TRBD1 for D (6 bases). V lost 6 bases, J lost 6 bases, and 11 bases lay in between. CDR1 is MNHNS, CDR2 SASEGT, per germline. The CDR3 is 13 amino acids. The CDR3 protein is CASSTGFAGELFF. The CDR3 nucleotides are TGTGCCAGCAGCACAGGGTTTGCCGGGGAGCTGTTTTTT.

The chain employs TRBV27 and TRBJ1-1; TRBD1 matches at 7 bases. This CDR3 comprises 14 residues. Unmatched junction bases numbered 4, after V lost 6 bases and J lost 0 bases. Germline V gene data show CDR1 as MNHEY and CDR2 as SMNVEV (reference sequence). The DNA of the CDR3 is TGTGCCAGCAGGACAGGGTTGATGAACACTGAAGCTTTCTTT. Translation: CASRTGLMNTEAFF.

The J gene is TRBJ1-1, the V gene TRBV18; 7 bases match TRBD1. The CDR3 is 13 residues long. J gave up 5 bases and V 4 bases, and 4 bases lay outside the gene matches. Germline assignment: CDR1 KGHSH and CDR2 LQKENI. The CDR3 DNA reads TGTGCCAGCTCACTACAGGGGAGGACTGAAGCTTTCTTT. Its protein product is CASSLQGRTEAFF.

The chain employs TRBV5-1 and TRBJ2-3; 12 bases agree with TRBD1. The CDR3 totals 15 residues. The V segment lost 2 bases and the J segment 6 bases; nucleotides outside the gene matches: 4. Germline CDR1 reads SGHRS; CDR2 reads YFSETQ. CDR3 DNA: TGCGCCAGCAGCTTCGGGACAGGGGGCGGGGATACGCAGTATTTT. Its protein product is CASSFGTGGGDTQYF.